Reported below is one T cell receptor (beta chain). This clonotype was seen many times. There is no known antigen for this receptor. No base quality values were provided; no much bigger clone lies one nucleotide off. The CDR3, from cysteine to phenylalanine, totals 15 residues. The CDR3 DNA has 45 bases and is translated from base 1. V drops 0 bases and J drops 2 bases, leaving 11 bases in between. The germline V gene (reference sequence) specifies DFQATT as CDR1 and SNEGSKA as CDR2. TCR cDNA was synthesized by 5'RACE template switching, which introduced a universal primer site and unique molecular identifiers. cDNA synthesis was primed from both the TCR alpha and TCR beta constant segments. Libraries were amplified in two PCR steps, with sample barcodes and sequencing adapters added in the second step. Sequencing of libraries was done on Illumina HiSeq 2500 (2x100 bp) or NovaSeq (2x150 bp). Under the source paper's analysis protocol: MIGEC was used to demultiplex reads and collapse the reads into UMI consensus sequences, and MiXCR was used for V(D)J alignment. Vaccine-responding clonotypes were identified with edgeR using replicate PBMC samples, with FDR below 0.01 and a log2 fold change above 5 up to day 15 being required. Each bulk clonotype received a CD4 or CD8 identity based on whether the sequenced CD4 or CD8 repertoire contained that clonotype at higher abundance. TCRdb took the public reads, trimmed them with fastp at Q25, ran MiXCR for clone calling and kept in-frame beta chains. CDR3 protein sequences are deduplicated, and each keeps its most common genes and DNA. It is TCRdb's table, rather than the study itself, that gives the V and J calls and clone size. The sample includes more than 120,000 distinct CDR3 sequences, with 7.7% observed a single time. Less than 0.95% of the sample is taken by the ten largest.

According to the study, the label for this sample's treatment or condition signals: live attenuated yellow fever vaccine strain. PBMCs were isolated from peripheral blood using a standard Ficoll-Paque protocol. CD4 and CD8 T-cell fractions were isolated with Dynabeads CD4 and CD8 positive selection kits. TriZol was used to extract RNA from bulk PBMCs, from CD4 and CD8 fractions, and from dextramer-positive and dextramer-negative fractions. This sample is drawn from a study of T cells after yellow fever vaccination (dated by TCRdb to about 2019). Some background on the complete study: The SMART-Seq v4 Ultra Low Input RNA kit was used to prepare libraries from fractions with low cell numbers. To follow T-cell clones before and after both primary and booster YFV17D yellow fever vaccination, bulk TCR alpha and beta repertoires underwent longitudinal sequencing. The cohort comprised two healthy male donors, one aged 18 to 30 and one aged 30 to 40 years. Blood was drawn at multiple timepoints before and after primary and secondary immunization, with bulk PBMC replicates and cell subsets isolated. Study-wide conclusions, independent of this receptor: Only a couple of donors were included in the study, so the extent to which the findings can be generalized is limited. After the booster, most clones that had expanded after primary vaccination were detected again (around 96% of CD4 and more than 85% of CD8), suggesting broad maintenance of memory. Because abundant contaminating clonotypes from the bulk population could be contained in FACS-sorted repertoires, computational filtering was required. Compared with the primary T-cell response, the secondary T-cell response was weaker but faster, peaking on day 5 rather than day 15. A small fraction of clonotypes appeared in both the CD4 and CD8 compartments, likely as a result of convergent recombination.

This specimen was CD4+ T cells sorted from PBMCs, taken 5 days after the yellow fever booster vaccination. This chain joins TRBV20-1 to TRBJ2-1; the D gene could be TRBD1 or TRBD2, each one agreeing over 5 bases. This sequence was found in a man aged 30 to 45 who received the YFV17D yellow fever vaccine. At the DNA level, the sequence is TGCAGTGCTAGAGATAGGGACGAGCCCTACAATGAGCAGTTCTTC. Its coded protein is CSARDRDEPYNEQFF.